The next 22 T cell receptor beta chains were all read from a single sample in a study of CD8 T cells in ankylosing spondylitis. TCRdb reprocessed the 5' RACE reads with MiXCR, giving one entry per CDR3 protein. The data show some 270,000 distinct CDR3 sequences, 18% seen once. The specimen was blood, either unsorted or a sorted T cell fraction (not recorded which). Every receptor here comes from a male donor with ankylosing spondylitis or in good health (not recorded which).

This clonotype was found many times. The rearrangement links TRBV7-9 to TRBJ1-1; 8 bases agree with TRBD1. The CDR3 is 15 residues long. The V segment lost 2 bases and the J segment 2 bases; nucleotides outside the gene matches: 4. CDR1 is SEHNR, CDR2 FQNEAQ, per germline (reference sequence). The CDR3 reads CASSLIGQGNTEAFF. The DNA for the CDR3 is TGTGCCAGCAGCTTAATCGGACAGGGAAACACTGAAGCTTTCTTT.

The sample holds a few counts of this clonotype. The DNA of the CDR3 is TGCGCCAGCAGCCAAGTTTACCCAGAGAACTATGGCTACACCTTC. As protein: CASSQVYPENYGYTF. The rearrangement links TRBV4-3 to TRBJ1-2; D is undetermined. V was clipped by 1 base and J by 2 bases, with 11 bases between them. Germline CDR1 reads LGHNA; CDR2 reads YSLEER. CDR3 length: 15 residues.

Only a few counts were recorded for this clonotype. The J gene is TRBJ1-6, the V gene TRBV14; possibly TRBD1 for D (6 bases). The CDR3 loop spans 16 amino acids. In germline, CDR1 is SGHDN, CDR2 FVKESK. With 0 bases removed from V and 7 bases from J, the gap between germline ends came to 13 bases. The CDR3 region has the DNA TGTGCCAGCAGCCAAGATTGGCAGGGGCGGAATTCACCCCTCCACTTT. Translation: CASSQDWQGRNSPLHF.

J is TRBJ2-5 and V is TRBV27; TRBD2 aligns across 8 bases. Unmatched junction bases numbered 11, after V lost 8 bases and J lost 3 bases. Germline values: CDR1 MNHEY, CDR2 SMNVEV (reference sequence). The CDR3 totals 15 residues. The CDR3 DNA sequence: TGTGCCAGCTCGCAAACTAGCGGCCTTAAAGAGACCCAGTACTTC. It specifies CASSQTSGLKETQYF.

This clonotype came up many times. The J gene is TRBJ2-7, the V gene TRBV3-1, with D perhaps TRBD1 or TRBD2 (5 bases each). Germline lookup yields CDR1 LGHDT and CDR2 YNNKEL (reference sequence). The CDR3 runs to 16 residues. V dropped 2 bases and J dropped 4 bases, with 18 bases sitting between them. The CDR3 protein is CASSQNRDPSWYEQYF. The CDR3 bases are TGTGCCAGCAGCCAAAACCGGGACCCCTCTTGGTACGAGCAGTACTTC.

This clonotype occurred a few times. The J gene is TRBJ2-2, the V gene TRBV6-4, with D possibly being TRBD2 (6 bases). Germline V gene lookup returns CDR1 MRHNA and CDR2 SNTAGT. The CDR3 length is 14 residues. V was pared by 4 bases and J by 4 bases, with 10 bases between. CDR3 in amino acids: CASSADGGTGELFF. The CDR3 DNA is TGTGCCAGCAGTGCGGACGGGGGCACCGGGGAGCTGTTTTTT.

The chain couples TRBV12-3 or TRBV12-4 to TRBJ2-3; D perhaps matches TRBD1 (6 bases). V lost 5 bases and J 0 bases, leaving 9 bases between the germline ends. The CDR3 runs 14 residues. This chain's CDR3 is CASSKGGSTDTQYF. The CDR3 DNA follows: TGTGCCAGCAGTAAAGGGGGTAGCACAGATACGCAGTATTTT.

V is TRBV4-2 and J is TRBJ2-7, with 8 bases that match TRBD2. The CDR3 is 16 residues long. V dropped 4 bases and J dropped 2; count of bases not matched to a gene: 10. Germline CDR1 and CDR2: LGHNA and YNFKEQ. DNA of the CDR3: TGTGCCAGCAGCCCTGGCACTGATAGCGGGGCCTACGAGCAGTACTTC. It specifies CASSPGTDSGAYEQYF.

This clonotype was seen at least ten times. V and J are TRBV4-1 and TRBJ2-1; possible D gene TRBD2, 6 bases. V lost 3 bases and J lost 0, with 6 bases in between. There are 14 residues in the CDR3. CDR1 and CDR2 (germline): MGHRA, YSYEKL. The CDR3 DNA is TGCGCCAGCAGCCAGCGGGGCTCCTACAATGAGCAGTTCTTC. Protein: CASSQRGSYNEQFF.

This sequence joins TRBV27 and TRBJ2-2; D might be TRBD1 (5 bases). CDR3 length equals 13 residues. V shed 6 bases and J shed 6 bases, with 11 bases lying between them. CDR1 is MNHEY, CDR2 SMNVEV, per germline (reference sequence). CDR3 protein: CASRSGIPGELFF. The CDR3 region has the DNA TGTGCCAGCAGATCAGGGATCCCCGGGGAGCTGTTTTTT.

This clonotype was seen just once. The chain uses TRBV5-1 and TRBJ1-1; possible D gene TRBD1, 5 bases. The CDR3 length is 14 residues. Trimming removed 3 bases from V and 6 bases from J, with 15 bases in between. Germline CDR1 and CDR2: SGHRS and YFSETQ. In nucleotides, the CDR3 is TGCGCCAGCAGCTGGGACGTAGGGGTTCCTGAAGCTTTCTTT. It yields the protein CASSWDVGVPEAFF.

The CDR3 nucleotides are TGTGCCAGCAGCGTAGCCGTGGCTGCAGGGGAGCTGTTTTTT. This codes for CASSVAVAAGELFF. The chain employs TRBV9 and TRBJ2-2; D not certain. With 0 bases removed from V and 8 bases from J, the gap between germline ends came to 11 bases. This CDR3 has 14 amino acids. Germline assignment: CDR1 SGDLS and CDR2 YYNGEE. The full variable domain, its missing parts supplied by reference TRBV9 and TRBJ2-2, is DSGVTQTPKHLITATGQRVTLRCSPRSGDLSVYWYQQSLDQGLQFLIQYYNGEERAKGNILERFSAQQFPDLHSELNLSSLELGDSALYFCASSVAVAAGELFFGEGSRLTVL.

V usage is TRBV29-1 and J usage is TRBJ2-1; D might be TRBD1 or TRBD2, each matching 6 bases. Germline values: CDR1 SQVTM, CDR2 ANQGSEA. The CDR3 length is 15 residues. V was cut by 2 bases and J by 3 bases, with 14 bases left in between. The CDR3: CSVEPRGDNYNEQFF. CDR3 in DNA: TGCAGCGTTGAACCAAGGGGGGACAACTACAATGAGCAGTTCTTC.

This clonotype occurred a few times. The chain couples TRBV4-1 to TRBJ2-7, with D unresolved. V dropped 1 base and J dropped 2 bases, with 6 bases sitting between them. This CDR3 spans 13 amino acids. Looked up from germline, CDR1 is MGHRA and CDR2 is YSYEKL. CDR3 bases: TGCGCCAGCAGCCAAGGAAACACCTACGAGCAGTACTTC. Translating gives CASSQGNTYEQYF.

J is TRBJ2-4 and V is TRBV29-1; weak D call: TRBD2 (5 bases). The CDR3 runs to 14 residues. Germline loops: CDR1 SQVTM, CDR2 ANQGSEA. The V end lost 2 bases, the J end lost 3 bases, and 11 bases lay between the germline ends. The CDR3: CSVEFPGVKNIQYF. In nucleotides, the CDR3 is TGCAGCGTTGAATTCCCCGGGGTCAAAAACATTCAGTACTTC.

This clonotype was found a few times. The chain links TRBV27 to TRBJ2-1; D is ambiguous. The CDR3 extends over 11 amino acids. The V gene's germline CDR1 is MNHEY and CDR2 SMNVEV (reference sequence). Trimming removed 5 bases from V and 12 bases from J, with 11 bases in between. This chain's CDR3 is CASSPPPGQFF. CDR3 DNA sequence: TGTGCCAGCAGTCCCCCGCCCGGGCAGTTCTTC.

This clonotype was seen at least ten times. J is TRBJ2-3 and V is TRBV9; 8 nucleotides agree with TRBD2. CDR3 length equals 14 residues. The germline CDR1 and CDR2 sequences are SGDLS and YYNGEE. J was trimmed by 4 bases and V by 8 bases; bases with no gene match: 9. CDR3 loop: CASGPAGGADTQYF. The CDR3 DNA reads as TGTGCCAGTGGCCCGGCGGGAGGAGCAGATACGCAGTATTTT.

This sequence joins TRBV7-8 and TRBJ2-1; the match to TRBD1 covers 7 bases. V lost 4 bases and J lost 9; bases outside the gene matches: 21. Germline loops: CDR1 SGHVS, CDR2 FQNEAQ. The CDR3 has 18 residues. The CDR3 is CASSSEGRTPGTDREQFF. The CDR3 DNA sequence: TGTGCCAGCAGCTCAGAGGGGCGGACCCCCGGGACAGATCGTGAGCAGTTCTTC.

The rearrangement links TRBV10-3 to TRBJ2-2; D may match TRBD1 or TRBD2 (5 bases each). CDR3 size: 14 residues. Germline V gene sequence: CDR1 ENHRY, CDR2 SYGVKD. Trimming stripped 3 bases from V and 3 bases from J, with 8 bases between. In nucleotides, the CDR3 is TGTGCCATCAGTGAAAGAGGGGACACCGGGGAGCTGTTTTTT. This sequence encodes CAISERGDTGELFF.

This clonotype was seen more than once but under ten times. This chain links TRBV29-1 with TRBJ2-1, with D unclear. The V end lost 6 bases, the J end lost 2 bases, and 2 bases lay between the germline ends. The germline gives CDR1 SQVTM, CDR2 ANQGSEA. The CDR3 consists of 10 residues. CDR3 in amino acids: CSVPYNEQFF. The DNA for the CDR3 is TGCAGCGTCCCCTACAATGAGCAGTTCTTC.

The chain joins TRBV12-3 or TRBV12-4 to TRBJ2-7; D unclear. The CDR3 spans 15 residues. The V end lost 6 bases, the J end lost 2 bases, and 17 bases lay between the germline ends. The CDR3 DNA reads TGTGCCAGCAGCGAACTTGACCTACCGACCTACGAGCAGTACTTC. The encoded protein is CASSELDLPTYEQYF.

This clonotype came up a few times. The chain links TRBV9 to TRBJ2-3, with 14 bases aligning to TRBD2. V lost 3 bases to trimming and J lost 2 bases; unmatched junction nucleotides: 5. The germline CDR1 and CDR2 sequences are SGDLS and YYNGEE. This CDR3 region has 17 residues. This CDR3 reads CASSAGLAGDLTDTQYF. The CDR3 nucleotides are TGTGCCAGCAGCGCGGGACTAGCGGGAGACCTCACAGATACGCAGTATTTT.